This T cell receptor (beta chain) was recorded in a study of cytomegalovirus exposure and HLA in healthy donors. The study, taken as a whole, reports: Researchers counted about 150 TCR beta chains as cytomegalovirus-associated. Later analysis identified a missense DCLRE1C variant that was linked to TCR beta V- and J-gene trimming.

With respect to this clone: Its antigen is undetermined.

V dropped 6 bases and J dropped 4 bases, with 13 bases sitting between them. Looked up from germline, CDR1 is ENHRY and CDR2 is SYGVKD. This CDR3 contains 14 residues. A multiplex PCR was run with 60 Vbeta primers and 13 Jbeta primers. As processed by the authors: The authors later counted 65 million to 90 million unique TCR beta chains, roughly 10 million of them shared. Clones were read by immunoSEQ multiplex PCR, and TCRdb kept only the in-frame ones, dropping some. The V and J calls and clone size are taken from that table; D and trimming were inferred from the DNA. The data contain roughly 150,000 clones, nearly 80% of them singletons.

Material for sequencing was PBMCs. This clonotype was obtained from a man aged 25-45 years in good health and CMV-seronegative. This chain links TRBV10-3 with TRBJ1-5; D gene uncertain. CDR3 DNA: TGTGCCATCAGACCTGACACCAATAATCAGCCCCAGCATTTT. This encodes CAIRPDTNNQPQHF.